Below are 28 T cell receptor beta chains sequenced from a single sample in a study of cytomegalovirus exposure and HLA in healthy donors. The protocol was immunoSEQ multiplex PCR, while the TCRdb copy is restricted to in-frame clones and leaves out a portion. The sample lists roughly 150,000 clones, around nine tenths occurring once. Sequenced material: PBMCs. The origin of the receptors is a man aged 18 to 29 in good health and CMV-seronegative.

The chain combines TRBV6-5 with TRBJ1-1; D unresolved. Germline V gene sequence: CDR1 MNHEY, CDR2 SVGAGI. The ends were cut back, 6 bases at V and 2 bases at J, with 13 bases in the middle. CDR3 length: 14 residues. CDR3 sequence (DNA): TGTGCCAGCAGCCTACGGGTCTTCAACACTGAAGCTTTCTTT. It yields the protein CASSLRVFNTEAFF.

CDR3 DNA: TGTGCCAGCAGTTTACCTACCTTGGGGGCTAGCGGGACCTACGAGCAGTACTTC. Protein product: CASSLPTLGASGTYEQYF. The chain combines TRBV27 with TRBJ2-7; 9 bases are shared with TRBD2. V lost 2 bases to trimming and J lost 2 bases; unmatched junction nucleotides: 13. CDR1 and CDR2 from the germline V gene are MNHEY and SMNVEV (reference sequence). The CDR3 spans 18 residues.

The V gene is TRBV7-8, the J gene TRBJ1-2; possibly TRBD1 for D (5 bases). The V end was cut by 2 bases, the J end by 8 bases, with 12 bases between. CDR1 and CDR2 from the germline V gene are SGHVS and FQNEAQ. The CDR3 runs 13 residues. The CDR3 region is CASSLRPGNGYTF. The CDR3 region has the DNA TGTGCCAGCAGCTTAAGGCCAGGGAACGGCTACACCTTC.

This clone occurred a few times. The genes are TRBV28 and TRBJ1-5, with 9 nucleotides matching TRBD1. CDR1 and CDR2 (germline): MDHEN, SYDVKM. Trimming took 4 bases from V and 4 from J; bases not matched to a gene: 8. CDR3 length: 16 amino acids. As DNA, the CDR3 is TGTGCCAGCAGTTCCCCGAGGGGACAGGGAAATCAGCCCCAGCATTTT. As protein: CASSSPRGQGNQPQHF.

In its sample, this clone was seen a few times. V is TRBV10-1 and J is TRBJ2-7, with 13 nucleotides matching TRBD2. Germline V gene lookup returns CDR1 WNHNN and CDR2 SYGVQD (reference sequence). The CDR3 has 16 amino acids. V lost 1 base to trimming and J lost 3 bases; unmatched junction nucleotides: 3. The chain's CDR3 is CASSEWTSGRNYEQYF. Here the CDR3 DNA reads TGCGCCAGCAGTGAGTGGACTAGCGGGAGAAACTACGAGCAGTACTTC.

The V call is TRBV6-4, the J call TRBJ1-2, with D tentatively TRBD1 (5 bases). V was clipped by 0 bases and J by 1 base, with 12 bases between them. The germline gives CDR1 MRHNA, CDR2 SNTAGT. The CDR3 is made up of 16 amino acids. The CDR3 sequence: CASSDSGNRINYGYTF. CDR3 sequence (DNA): TGTGCCAGCAGTGACTCAGGGAACAGGATTAACTATGGCTACACCTTC.

The chain combines TRBV27 with TRBJ2-4, with D tentatively TRBD2 (5 bases). Trimming left V 7 bases short and J 8 bases short, with 15 bases between. The CDR3 is made up of 13 amino acids. Germline V gene data show CDR1 as MNHEY and CDR2 as SMNVEV (reference sequence). The CDR3 DNA reads TGTGCCAGCAAAGGGCTAATCGGGGACATTCAGTACTTC. It codes for CASKGLIGDIQYF.

This chain's CDR3 is CASSSTDSNQPQHF. The DNA of the CDR3 is TGTGCCAGCAGCTCGACAGATAGCAATCAGCCCCAGCATTTT. The chain employs TRBV11-2 and TRBJ1-5; D might be TRBD1 (5 bases). Trimming left V 4 bases short and J 0 bases short, with 7 bases between. CDR1 SGHAT and CDR2 FQNNGV come from the germline V gene. The CDR3 is 14 residues long.

This rearrangement joins TRBV6-1 to TRBJ1-5; TRBD1 aligns across 8 bases. Germline values: CDR1 MNHNS, CDR2 SASEGT. V shed 3 bases, J shed 6 bases, and the junction held 7 bases outside the gene matches. The CDR3 length is 15 residues. Written as DNA, the CDR3 is TGTGCCAGCAGTGAGATTGGACAGGGTATTCAGCCCCAGCATTTT. Translation gives CASSEIGQGIQPQHF.

The rearrangement uses TRBV18 and TRBJ1-3; D ambiguous. The CDR3 has 15 residues. Germline V CDR1 and CDR2: KGHSH, LQKENI. V was clipped by 2 bases and J by 5 bases, with 13 bases between them. CDR3 DNA: TGTGCCAGCTCACCAGCGATTTCGGGGAGAAACACCATATATTTT. This gives the protein CASSPAISGRNTIYF.

This chain connects TRBV5-1 to TRBJ1-2, with D maybe TRBD1 (6 bases). The CDR3 runs to 19 residues. The V and J ends lost 3 bases and 0 bases respectively, with 24 bases between them. From germline, CDR1 is SGHRS and CDR2 YFSETQ. CDR3 nucleotides: TGCGCCAGCAGCTCCCCGGACAGAAACGGCCGGGGGGCTAACTATGGCTACACCTTC. Translation: CASSSPDRNGRGANYGYTF.

This clone was seen a few times. The chain recombines TRBV5-6 with TRBJ2-2; 7 bases line up with TRBD1. From germline, CDR1 is SGHDT and CDR2 YYEEEE. V shed 0 bases and J 3 bases; nucleotides not matched to a gene: 5. The CDR3 is 16 amino acids. Written as DNA, the CDR3 is TGTGCCAGCAGCTTGGGAGGGGGCTACGACACCGGGGAGCTGTTTTTT. This translates into CASSLGGGYDTGELFF.

The chain carries TRBV11-3 and TRBJ2-1, with D unresolved. With 5 bases removed from V and 9 bases from J, the gap between germline ends came to 11 bases. Germline CDR1 is SGHNT and CDR2 is YENEEA. There are 12 residues in the CDR3. The CDR3 region has the DNA TGTGCCAGCAGCCGAAAGACTGGTGAGCAGTTCTTC. Encoded protein: CASSRKTGEQFF.

This chain joins TRBV13 and TRBJ2-3; 11 bases align to TRBD2. Looked up from germline, CDR1 is PRHDT and CDR2 is FYEKMQ (reference sequence). Trimming at V came to 4 bases and at J to 8 bases, leaving 11 bases not matched to a gene. The CDR3 extends over 16 amino acids. This chain's CDR3 is CASSSEGTSGRGTQYF. The CDR3 DNA sequence: TGTGCCAGCAGCTCGGAGGGGACTAGCGGAAGGGGTACGCAGTATTTT.

This clone was picked up many times. This sequence joins TRBV28 and TRBJ2-2; 8 bases are shared with TRBD1. Germline V gene data show CDR1 as MDHEN and CDR2 as SYDVKM. Unmatched junction bases numbered 10, after V lost 6 bases and J lost 7 bases. CDR3 length: 15 amino acids. CDR3 sequence reads: CASRRLRTGNGELFF. The CDR3 DNA reads TGTGCCAGCAGGCGCCTCCGGACAGGGAACGGGGAGCTGTTTTTT. The full variable domain, completed using reference TRBV28 and TRBJ2-2, is DVKVTQSSRYLVKRTGEKVFLECVQDMDHENMFWYRQDPGLGLRLIYFSYDVKMKEKGDIPEGYSVSREKKERFSLILESASTNQTSMYLCASRRLRTGNGELFFGEGSRLTVL.

CDR3 bases: TGTGCCATCAGTACAGGGGGCTACTATGGCTACACCTTC. Its protein product is CAISTGGYYGYTF. V usage is TRBV10-3 and J usage is TRBJ1-2; 9 bases are shared with TRBD1. The CDR3 extends over 13 amino acids. CDR1 and CDR2 from the germline V gene are ENHRY and SYGVKD. The trim removed 5 bases at V and 3 bases at J, leaving 1 base unmatched.

The V call is TRBV21-1, the J call TRBJ2-2; TRBD2 was called by the table and not checked on the DNA. TRBV21-1 represents a pseudogene. The CDR3 totals 15 residues. This CDR3 is CASTSFRGIAGELFF. CDR3 DNA sequence: TGTGCCAGCACCTCCTTTCGGGGGATAGCCGGGGAGCTGTTTTTT.

The rearrangement links TRBV4-2 to TRBJ2-5; a possible D gene is TRBD2 (6 bases). Germline assignment: CDR1 LGHNA and CDR2 YNFKEQ. CDR3 length: 16 amino acids. The V gene lost 3 bases and the J gene lost 1 base, with 15 bases spanning the gap. CDR3 in DNA: TGTGCCAGCAGCCACCACGAGGGGCGGGGCCAAGAGACCCAGTACTTC. This sequence encodes CASSHHEGRGQETQYF.

The chain links TRBV10-3 to TRBJ2-3; unclear D gene. Trimming took 1 base from V and 3 from J, leaving 2 bases between them. The CDR3 runs to 12 residues. CDR1 is ENHRY, CDR2 SYGVKD, per germline. In nucleotides, the CDR3 is TGTGCCATCAGTGAGTTAACAGATACGCAGTATTTT. Protein product: CAISELTDTQYF.

The rearrangement links TRBV6-1 to TRBJ2-7; D gene uncertain. V was shortened by 2 bases and J by 7 bases, with 9 bases between the two germline ends. This CDR3 is 12 amino acids long. CDR1 is MNHNS and CDR2 is SASEGT in the germline V gene. CDR3 sequence: CASSEMLREQYV. CDR3 in DNA: TGTGCCAGCAGTGAAATGTTGAGGGAGCAGTACGTC.

The chain joins TRBV4-1 to TRBJ2-7; tentative D call: TRBD1 (5 bases). Trimming removed 0 bases from V and 3 bases from J, with 12 bases in between. Germline values: CDR1 MGHRA, CDR2 YSYEKL. The CDR3 extends over 15 amino acids. This CDR3 is CASSQEPPGYYEQYF. DNA for the CDR3: TGCGCCAGCAGCCAAGAACCCCCAGGGTACTACGAGCAGTACTTC.

This chain links TRBV4-3 with TRBJ2-7, with 7 bases identical to TRBD2. The CDR3 totals 16 residues. V lost 0 bases, J lost 6 bases, and 11 bases stayed unmatched. CDR1 LGHNA and CDR2 YSLEER come from the germline V gene. DNA of the CDR3: TGCGCCAGCAGCCAAGATTATAGCGGGCCTGTCCGCGAGCAGTACTTC. Translated: CASSQDYSGPVREQYF.

This CDR3 is CASSISSGGEQYV. As DNA, the CDR3 is TGTGCCAGCAGCATCTCGTCGGGTGGGGAGCAGTACGTC. The chain uses TRBV7-6 and TRBJ2-7; D not certain. V gave up 5 bases and J gave up 7 bases, with 15 bases separating them. CDR1 SGHVS and CDR2 FNYEAQ come from the germline V gene. The CDR3 consists of 13 residues.

This rearrangement joins TRBV6-1 to TRBJ2-1, with 11 positions matching TRBD2. This CDR3 is built from 15 residues. Germline lookup yields CDR1 MNHNS and CDR2 SASEGT. With V trimmed by 7 bases and J by 0 bases, 2 bases remained unmatched. CDR3 region: CASTTSGSSYNEQFF. The DNA for the CDR3 is TGTGCCAGCACCACTAGCGGGAGCTCCTACAATGAGCAGTTCTTC.

This chain connects TRBV19 to TRBJ2-2; TRBD2 might be the D (6 bases). V was trimmed by 1 base and J by 5 bases, leaving 8 bases between them. The CDR3 extends over 14 amino acids. Germline values: CDR1 LNHDA, CDR2 SQIVND (reference sequence). The DNA of the CDR3 is TGTGCCAGTAGTATAGTCGGACTAACCGGGGAGCTGTTTTTT. The encoded protein is CASSIVGLTGELFF. Drawing the rest from reference TRBV19 and TRBJ2-2, the complete variable domain is DGGITQSPKYLFRKEGQNVTLSCEQNLNHDAMYWYRQDPGQGLRLIYYSQIVNDFQKGDIAEGYSVSREKKESFPLTVTSAQKNPTAFYLCASSIVGLTGELFFGEGSRLTVL.

J is TRBJ2-5 and V is TRBV5-1; TRBD1 is a possible D gene (7 bases). The V end was cut by 5 bases, the J end by 2 bases, with 22 bases between. The CDR3 length is 17 residues. The germline gives CDR1 SGHRS, CDR2 YFSETQ. CDR3 nucleotide sequence: TGCGCCAGCAGAGCGACAGGGTTACCCCGGGGGCAAGAGACCCAGTACTTC. Translating it yields CASRATGLPRGQETQYF.

V usage is TRBV7-8 and J usage is TRBJ2-7; TRBD1 matches at 8 bases. The CDR3 length is 15 residues. Germline CDR1 reads SGHVS; CDR2 reads FQNEAQ. J lost 5 bases, V lost 5 bases, and 11 bases had no gene match. CDR3 sequence reads: CASSPRSLRGHEQYV. The CDR3 bases are TGTGCCAGCAGCCCCCGGTCGCTCAGGGGGCACGAGCAGTACGTC.

The CDR3 reads CASSSPGTVHYGYTF. CDR3 coding DNA: TGTGCCAGCAGTTCCCCTGGGACAGTCCATTATGGCTACACCTTC. The V gene is TRBV6-5, the J gene TRBJ1-2, with TRBD1 matching 7 bases. CDR1 is MNHEY and CDR2 is SVGAGI in the germline V gene. The CDR3 totals 15 residues. V shed 4 bases and J 5 bases; nucleotides not matched to a gene: 10.